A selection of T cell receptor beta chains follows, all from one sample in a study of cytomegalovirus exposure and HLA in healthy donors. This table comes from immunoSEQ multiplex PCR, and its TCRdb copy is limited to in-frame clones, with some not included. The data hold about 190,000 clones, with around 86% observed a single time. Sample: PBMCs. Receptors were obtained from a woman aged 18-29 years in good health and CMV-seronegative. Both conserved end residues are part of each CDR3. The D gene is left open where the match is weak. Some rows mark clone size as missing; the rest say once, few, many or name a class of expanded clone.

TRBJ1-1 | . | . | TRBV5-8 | TGTGCCAGCAGCTTGGACGGAGATAACACTGAAGCTTTCTTT | CASSLDGDNTEAFF
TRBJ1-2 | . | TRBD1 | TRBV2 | TGTGCCAGCAGTACCATGATAGGGACAGCCGACTATGGCTACACCTTC | CASSTMIGTADYGYTF
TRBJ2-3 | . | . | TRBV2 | TGTGCCAGCAGTTATTCTAGCGATACGCAGTATTTT | CASSYSSDTQYF
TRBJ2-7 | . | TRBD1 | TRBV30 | TGTGCCTGGGACATGGGACAGGGGAGTTCGGAGCAGTACTTC | CAWDMGQGSSEQYF
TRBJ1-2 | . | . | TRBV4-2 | TGTGCCAGCAGCCAAGCGAGAGGGACTTTAAACTATGGCTACACCTTC | CASSQARGTLNYGYTF
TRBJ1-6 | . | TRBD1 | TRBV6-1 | TGTGCCAGCAATAATCCGGGACAGATAGAACCCCTCCACTTT | CASNNPGQIEPLHF
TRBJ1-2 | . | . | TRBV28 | TGTGCCAGCAGCGCCCCACTGGTGGGCAACTATGGCTACACCTTC | CASSAPLVGNYGYTF
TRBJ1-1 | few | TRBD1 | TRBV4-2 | TGTGCCAGCAGCCATGACCCGGGACAGGGGAACACTGAAGCTTTCTTT | CASSHDPGQGNTEAFF
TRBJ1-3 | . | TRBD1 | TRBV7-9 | TGTGCCAGCAGCAGTGCCGGGACAGAGTCTGGAAACACCATATATTTT | CASSSAGTESGNTIYF
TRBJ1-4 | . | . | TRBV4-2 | TGTGCCAGCAGCCAAGATTTCGTTGAAAAACTGTTTTTT | CASSQDFVEKLFF
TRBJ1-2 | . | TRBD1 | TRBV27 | TGTGCCAGCAGTTTATGGACAGGTTACCAAGGTGGCTACACCTTC | CASSLWTGYQGGYTF
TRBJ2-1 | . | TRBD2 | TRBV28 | TGTGCCAGCATCCCCGGGACTAGCGGATACAATGAGCAGTTCTTC | CASIPGTSGYNEQFF
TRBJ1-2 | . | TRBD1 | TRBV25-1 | TGTGCCAGCAGTGAAATTGGGACAGGGGGCGACTATGGCTACACCTTC | CASSEIGTGGDYGYTF
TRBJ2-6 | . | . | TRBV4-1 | TGCGCCAGCAGCCAAGATCTCTCAGGCTCTGGGGCCAACGTCCTGACTTTC | CASSQDLSGSGANVLTF
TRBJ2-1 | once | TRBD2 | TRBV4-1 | TGCGCCAGCAGCCCGGGACTAATTTACAATGAGCAGTTCTTC | CASSPGLIYNEQFF
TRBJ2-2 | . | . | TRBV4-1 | TGCGCCAGCAGCCAAGCGGGACAAGCGAACACCGGGGAGCTGTTTTTT | CASSQAGQANTGELFF
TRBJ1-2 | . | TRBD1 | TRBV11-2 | TGTGCCAGCAGCCCCCGACAGGGTTACTATGGCTACACCTTC | CASSPRQGYYGYTF
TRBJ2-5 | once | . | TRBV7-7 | TGTGCTAGCAGCGATCGGGGAGGGGGTAGAGAGACCCAGTACTTC | CASSDRGGGRETQYF
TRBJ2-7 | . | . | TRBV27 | TGTGCCAGCAGTCCGCGACAGGCTTCAAGCTCCTACGAGCAGTACTTC | CASSPRQASSSYEQYF
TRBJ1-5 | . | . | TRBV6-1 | TGTGCCAGCAGTGAAAGGGGGGGAAGCAATCAGCCCCAGCATTTT | CASSERGGSNQPQHF
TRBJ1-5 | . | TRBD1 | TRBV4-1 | TGCGCCAGCAGCCAGACCACAGGGGCCGGGAATCAGCCCCAGCATTTT | CASSQTTGAGNQPQHF